This T cell receptor (beta chain) appears in the sequencing data of a study of shared clonotypes between healthy human individuals. Study conclusions and caveats: Sequencing depth was predicted to influence how clonotypes are shared among donors.

In the authors' workflow: ImmunoSEQ output held junction-only sequences without quality scores, so filtering differed. Generated by immunoSEQ multiplex PCR, the TCRdb table keeps only in-frame clones and is missing some. V and J calls and clone size are given by that table; D and trimming were obtained from the DNA. The sample lists 450,000 to 500,000 clones, 65% to 85% occurring once. The germline gives CDR1 MDHEN, CDR2 SYDVKM. The length of the CDR3 is 14 residues. Trimming at V came to 4 bases and at J to 9 bases, leaving 8 bases not matched to a gene. Of note for this clone: The antigen remains unidentified.

Donors were healthy HIV-negative adults without recent acute infections or vaccinations. The receptor was isolated from a woman aged 40 to 50 in good health. Some clones in this sample may be carry-over from other donors' samples. The J gene is TRBJ2-2, the V gene TRBV28, with 7 positions matching TRBD2. Sequenced: PBMCs. CDR3 sequence (DNA): TGTGCCAGCAGTTATCCAGGGAGGGGCCGGGAGCTGTTTTTT. It yields the protein CASSYPGRGRELFF.